This is a list of T cell receptor beta chains from one sample in a study of post-analysis software for immune sequencing data. TCRdb re-called the PCR reads with MiXCR, one entry per CDR3 protein. The data show roughly 600,000 distinct CDR3 sequences, with 40% to 50% seen just once and about 1.5% held by the top ten. Sequencing used blood. The receptors were sampled from a girl between 10 and 17 years old with multiple sclerosis. The CDR3 runs from the conserved cysteine through the conserved F or W. A D gene is named only where the DNA matches it firmly. A row's size may be missing; if present it is once, few, many or a size class.

TRBJ2-3 | TRBV5-1 | NA | TRBD2 | CASSLSGQAGYTDTQYF | TGCGCCAGCAGCTTGTCCGGCCAAGCGGGATATACGGATACGCAGTATTTT
TRBJ1-2 | TRBV3-1 | NA | NA | CASRPGPNYGYTF | TGTGCCAGCCGTCCGGGACCTAACTATGGCTACACCTTC
TRBJ2-7 | TRBV29-1 | NA | NA | CSVEGDAYEQYF | TGCAGCGTTGAGGGGGACGCCTACGAGCAGTACTTC
TRBJ1-2 | TRBV10-3 | NA | NA | CAIQQAGERGYTF | TGTGCCATCCAGCAGGCAGGGGAACGAGGCTACACCTTC
TRBJ1-2 | TRBV28 | NA | NA | CASSPLVTPYGYTF | TGTGCCAGCAGTCCCCTGGTGACGCCGTATGGCTACACCTTC
TRBJ1-2 | TRBV29-1 | NA | NA | CSCVGGVDGYTF | TGCAGCTGCGTCGGGGGAGTGGATGGCTACACCTTC
TRBJ2-1 | TRBV24-1 | once | NA | CATMSPVNEQFF | TGTGCCACCATGTCACCCGTCAATGAGCAGTTCTTC
TRBJ2-7 | TRBV4-1 | NA | TRBD2 | CASSPLGLAAYEQYF | TGCGCCAGCAGCCCGTTGGGACTAGCGGCCTACGAGCAGTACTTC
TRBJ1-2 | TRBV12-3/TRBV12-4 | NA | NA | CASSLGESYGYTF | TGTGCCAGCAGTTTAGGGGAGAGCTATGGCTACACCTTC
TRBJ2-5 | TRBV6-5 | NA | TRBD1 | CATLGGAETQYF | TGTGCCACCCTAGGGGGCGCGGAGACCCAGTACTTC
TRBJ2-1 | TRBV6-1 | few | NA | CASTQSRGVPRQSEQFF | TGTGCCAGCACCCAATCAAGGGGGGTCCCCCGTCAGAGTGAGCAGTTCTTC
TRBJ2-4 | TRBV4-1 | NA | NA | CASSPRWGPENIQYF | TGCGCCAGCAGCCCCCGCTGGGGCCCCGAAAACATTCAGTACTTC
TRBJ1-4 | TRBV29-1 | once | NA | CSVGGKTNEKPFF | TGCAGCGTCGGGGGCAAGACTAATGAAAAACCGTTTTTT
TRBJ2-1 | TRBV4-1 | many | TRBD2 | CASSQDGGIAGGPKANNEQFF | TGCGCCAGCAGCCAAGATGGCGGGATAGCGGGAGGGCCCAAGGCCAACAATGAGCAGTTCTTC
TRBJ2-5 | TRBV7-2 | NA | TRBD2 | CASSLDVQRGQETQYF | TGTGCCAGCAGCTTAGATGTCCAGCGGGGCCAAGAGACCCAGTACTTC
TRBJ2-7 | TRBV12-3/TRBV12-4 | NA | NA | CASSLTGTTYYEQYF | TGTGCCAGCAGTCTCACCGGGACAACTTACTACGAGCAGTACTTC
TRBJ2-7 | TRBV15 | NA | NA | CATSRDRGVAYEQYF | TGTGCCACCAGCAGAGATCGAGGCGTAGCCTACGAGCAGTACTTC
TRBJ1-5 | TRBV12-3/TRBV12-4 | NA | NA | CASSAGQYSDQPQHF | TGTGCCAGCAGTGCCGGACAATATAGTGATCAGCCCCAGCATTTT
TRBJ1-1 | TRBV12-3/TRBV12-4 | once | NA | CASSPVGWVDTEAFF | TGTGCCAGCAGTCCCGTTGGGTGGGTGGACACTGAAGCTTTCTTT
TRBJ1-2 | TRBV28 | few | NA | CASSLQDRIYGYTF | TGTGCCAGCAGTTTACAAGACAGGATCTATGGCTACACCTTC